The sequence of this T cell receptor beta chain was determined in a study of cytomegalovirus exposure and HLA in healthy donors (dated by TCRdb to the late 2010s). Notes on the research overall: An earlier analysis of about 560 of the donors reported under 300 Gb of sequence data and 117 million unique TCR beta sequences obtained from about 170 million T cells. HLA typing covered class I and class II loci at four-digit resolution. The genetic ancestry cluster associated with self-reported Caucasian donors included 70% to 85% of the approximately 430 genotyped donors. A later analysis re-examined previously published TCR beta repertoires from more than 650 donors and added high-resolution HLA genotyping to investigate patterns of TCR occurrence. An early release covering about 600 HLA-typed donors comprised about 300 gigabases of sequencing data and some 79 million unique TCR sequences. Donor age, sex, ethnicity and CMV serostatus were compiled alongside the repertoire data. The aim of the study was to test whether cataloging public T cell receptors could identify signatures of past pathogen exposure. In a later genetic analysis, genome-wide SNP genotypes for about three fifths of the 666 donors were used, and that subset was treated as a discovery cohort. Every discovery cohort repertoire had been produced on one sequencing platform. On average, 235,054 unique TCR beta nucleotide sequences were sequenced per donor among a few hundred genotyped donors of the cohort, with roughly 19% of those sequences being non-productive. In addition to the first cohort of around 670 subjects, a separate validation cohort of 120 different subjects was used. The study profiled the T cell repertoires of 500 to 800 subjects by immunosequencing and related them to cytomegalovirus serostatus. The number of typed donors differed by locus: about 620-630 for A, B, C, DRB1 and DQB1; 522 for DQA1; over 600 for DPA1; and around 470 for DPB1. An earlier analysis of several hundred of the donors used high-throughput TCR beta sequencing to judge whether each TCR beta V gene segment behaved as functional or pseudogenic. Because of strong linkage in the cohort, a few DR-DQ haplotypes were treated as single units for association and clustering. High-throughput TCR immunosequencing, statistical association of individual TCRs with disease status, and machine learning were combined to predict cytomegalovirus infection status. Rather than drawing on any new phenotypic data, the later analysis identified candidate immune exposures from TCR beta sequences and the way those sequences occurred across donors.

With regard to this clone: Its antigen remains unidentified. It has no much larger one-base neighbor in the sample; base qualities were not kept.

The study at large found these results: A further reported finding was that TCR beta sequences accurately predicted the HLA-A and HLA-B alleles for most subjects in the first cohort. Most CMV-associated TCR beta chains appeared to be HLA-restricted in a later analysis, and the HLA associations seemed to be driven largely by CMV exposure. Because counts were too low, roughly 17 rarely observed V segments, including chromosome 9 orphons, were left out of the earlier analysis of 500 to 650 of the donors. While some public TCRs were present in many individuals, most TCR sequences turned up only very rarely across donors. A later analysis found that TCR association rates varied across HLA loci, with DRB1 alleles showing the most associated TCRs and HLA-C alleles the fewest. HLA typing was unavailable for some donors at each locus, so association tests used only the typed subset. A cluster of highly shared sequence variants was judged likely to be a technical artifact of the sequencing pipeline. When HLA alleles, especially DR and DQ, strongly co-occurred, attributing TCR associations to individual alleles was difficult. In vitro tests confirmed that a few of the cytomegalovirus-associated TCR beta chains recognize cytomegalovirus antigens. Because the 87-base-pair reads could not distinguish some IMGT-functional V segments, including TRBV6-2 and TRBV6-3, those segments were excluded. Linkage disequilibrium might explain the correlated functional status among segregating V segments, but an unknown experimental factor could not be ruled out. At a false discovery rate of 0.05, a later analysis linked some 18,000 TCR beta sequences to specific HLA alleles. The classifier was reported to diagnose cytomegalovirus status with high specificity and sensitivity in both the original and validation cohorts. Immune exposure information for the cohort was limited to CMV serostatus. In a later analysis, HLA-associated TCR beta chains were found to be more clonally expanded and to have lower generation probabilities than equally common non-associated chains. The authors suggested that the approach could potentially be generalized to other disease states and immunological phenotypes. A later genetic analysis reported fewer N-insertions in productive TCRs among donors in an Asian-associated ancestry cluster than the roughly 650-donor mean. The cohort was sequenced for TCR beta chains only, and without alpha or paired-chain data the features that could be detected were limited. In an earlier analysis of some 540 of the donors, most TCR beta V segments appeared in productive rearrangements about 87% or about 30% of the time, broadly matching IMGT annotations. In a later analysis, several top co-occurrence clusters were reported to appear linked to parvovirus B19, influenza, CMV and Epstein-Barr virus. An association between a missense DCLRE1C variant and V-gene and J-gene trimming of TCR beta chains was found in a later genetic analysis and replicated in an independent cohort. The presence/absence analyses assumed that sequencing depth was roughly uniform across donors, and that assumption may not be true. The study listed 164 TCR beta chains as associated with cytomegalovirus.

The cohort consisted of 650 to 700 healthy bone marrow donors. At the time of sampling, all cohort members were nominally healthy, though unrecorded immune exposures were likely present. The donor tested CMV seropositive and was one of the 289 seropositive cohort members. A peripheral blood sample was collected from each donor, and TCR beta sequencing was performed on peripheral blood mononuclear cells. The Qiagen DNeasy Blood Extraction Kit was used to extract genomic DNA from the blood cell samples. The germline V gene (reference sequence) gives CDR1 as GTSNPN and CDR2 as SVGIG. From the cysteine through the phenylalanine, the CDR3 covers 14 amino acids. Of all the DNA, just the CDR3 is kept, 42 bases in frame from base 1. V and J are truncated by 1 base and 4 bases respectively, leaving an intervening sequence of 14 bases. Libraries came from the immunoSEQ multiplex PCR assay. For the multiplex PCR, a mixture combining 60 forward primers for TCR Vbeta segments and 13 reverse primers for TCR Jbeta segments was used. Amplification of the CDR3 region of rearranged TCR beta genes was performed with a multiplex PCR assay on genomic DNA. The amplified TCR beta libraries were sequenced on the Illumina HiSeq System as 87-base-pair reads. The authors' analysis ran thus. A later analysis tallied around 80 million unique TCR beta chains across the 550 to 850 repertoires, and approximately 11 million of those chains were shared by two or more donors. Raw reads were error-corrected and collapsed into unique sequences by a nearest-neighbor algorithm in which closely related sequences were merged to remove PCR and sequencing errors. To assign V, D and J gene segments, CDR3 sequences were aligned to IMGT reference sequences. Each retained sequence needed at least a six-nucleotide match to both a V gene segment and a J gene segment. A rearrangement counted as productive if the CDR3 had no stop codons and remained in frame with V and J, and every other rearrangement counted as non-productive. CDR3 was defined by IMGT convention, running from the second conserved V-encoded cysteine to the conserved J-encoded phenylalanine. Sequences without an unambiguous match to a single V gene segment were excluded from the earlier analysis of 450 to 750 of the donors. In an earlier analysis of around 590 of the donors, a V segment was called functional when productive rearrangements were above 56.7%, and segregating when the standard deviation between donors exceeded 5%. To diagnose cytomegalovirus status from the catalog of TCR beta chain sequences, a statistical classification framework was built. V and J gene assignment, in a later analysis, came from comparing TCR nucleotide sequences with IMGT/GENE-DB human TR gene sequences. Using the TCRdist pipeline, a later analysis assigned CDR3 sequences along with most-parsimonious VDJ recombination scenarios. In a later analysis, each TCR beta chain was defined by its CDR3 amino acid sequence together with its V-gene family, and reads without a unique V-gene family were excluded. As a way to deal with suspected cross-contamination and a sequencing artifact, a later analysis dropped 450 to 600 nucleotide sequences that were highly shared and had low generation probability. For each public chain, a later analysis derived a clonal expansion index from normalized ranks of inferred template counts within each repertoire. A later analysis computed generation probabilities with a VDJ recombination model fitted to out-of-frame rearrangements, and checked the results against IGoR. In a later analysis, hypergeometric tests were used to score TCR-TCR, TCR-HLA and TCR-CMV co-occurrence, with a repertoire-size bias correction applied to TCR pairs. False discovery rates were estimated in a later analysis by permuting HLA or CMV assignments 20 times. A later analysis grouped co-occurring TCRs with DBSCAN, adding TCRdist sequence similarity when clustering within HLA-allele-positive subsets. For co-occurrence clustering, repertoires with fewer than 30,000 or more than 120,000 public chains were excluded, along with roughly 5 repertoires with anomalous nucleotide sharing. TCRdb obtained this table from immuneACCESS and retained in-frame rearrangements with V and J assigned. These tables miss some clones; where compared with another copy, unresolved V genes account for less than half of the shortfall, and the remainder is unexplained. The D gene and trimming were derived from the DNA, and the V and J assignments and clone size from that table. This sample gives under 150,000 clones in total; about 68% of them show up just once. The top ten hold around 4% of the sample.

This sequence was found in a middle-aged woman in good health and CMV-seropositive. Sequenced sample: PBMCs. The rearranged segments are TRBV30 and TRBJ2-7, with TRBD1 perhaps the D gene, on 6 matching bases. The nucleotide sequence is given as TGTGCCTGGAGTGGGGCAGGGGTTAGGTACGAGCAGTACTTC. Its product reads: CAWSGAGVRYEQYF.